This is a list of T cell receptor beta chains from one sample in a study of T cells in Graves' hyperthyroidism and ophthalmopathy. TCRdb itself ran the multiplex PCR reads through MiXCR, one entry per CDR3 protein. The sample contains approximately 380,000 distinct CDR3 sequences, around 18% of which appear only once. Sequenced material: blood. Source of these receptors: a man aged 18 to 35 with Graves' ophthalmopathy. Both conserved end residues are part of each CDR3. Fields, in order: V gene, J gene, D gene, CDR3 length, clone size, CDR3 DNA, CDR3 protein. D genes are given only for firm matches. Not every row has a clone size; where given, it reads once, few, many or a size class.

V gene: TRBV5-8
J gene: TRBJ1-1
D gene: .
CDR3 length: 16
clone size: few
CDR3 DNA: TGTGCCAGCAGAGACCCTGTCGGGGGACTGAACACTGAAGCTTTCTTT
CDR3 protein: CASRDPVGGLNTEAFF

V gene: TRBV3-1
J gene: TRBJ1-4
D gene: .
CDR3 length: 17
clone size: .
CDR3 DNA: TGTGCCAGCAGCCAAGGGGACACTACTGCAACTAATGAAAAACTGTTTTTT
CDR3 protein: CASSQGDTTATNEKLFF

V gene: TRBV2
J gene: TRBJ2-2
D gene: TRBD1
CDR3 length: 15
clone size: many
CDR3 DNA: TGTGCCAGCAGTGTAAGACAGGGGGCGACCGGGGAGCTGTTTTTT
CDR3 protein: CASSVRQGATGELFF

V gene: TRBV6-1
J gene: TRBJ2-1
D gene: .
CDR3 length: 15
clone size: few
CDR3 DNA: TGTGCCAGCAGTGAAACACCGGGCCGGGGGAATGAGCAGTTCTTC
CDR3 protein: CASSETPGRGNEQFF

V gene: TRBV20-1
J gene: TRBJ2-5
D gene: .
CDR3 length: 14
clone size: many
CDR3 DNA: TGCAGTGCTAGAGATCGAGGGTGGAGGGAGACCCAGTACTTC
CDR3 protein: CSARDRGWRETQYF

V gene: TRBV20-1
J gene: TRBJ2-1
D gene: TRBD1
CDR3 length: 16
clone size: many
CDR3 DNA: TGCAGTGCTAGATCGCAGGGACAGCCATCCTACAATGAGCAGTTCTTC
CDR3 protein: CSARSQGQPSYNEQFF

V gene: TRBV7-9
J gene: TRBJ2-7
D gene: .
CDR3 length: 13
clone size: many
CDR3 DNA: TGTGCCAGCAGTACGGGACACCCCTACGAGCAGTACTTC
CDR3 protein: CASSTGHPYEQYF

V gene: TRBV7-6
J gene: TRBJ2-2
D gene: TRBD1
CDR3 length: 16
clone size: few
CDR3 DNA: TGTGCCAGCAGTGGGCGACAGGGTACGAACACCGGGGAGCTGTTTTTT
CDR3 protein: CASSGRQGTNTGELFF

V gene: TRBV20-1
J gene: TRBJ2-7
D gene: TRBD1
CDR3 length: 16
clone size: few
CDR3 DNA: TGCAGTGCTAGCACGGGACAGGGGGGAAAGATCTACGAGCAGTACTTC
CDR3 protein: CSASTGQGGKIYEQYF

V gene: TRBV6-1
J gene: TRBJ2-7
D gene: TRBD1
CDR3 length: 13
clone size: .
CDR3 DNA: TGTGCCGGCACGTCGACAGGGGCCCACGAGCAGTACTTC
CDR3 protein: CAGTSTGAHEQYF

V gene: TRBV14
J gene: TRBJ2-2
D gene: .
CDR3 length: 16
clone size: .
CDR3 DNA: TGTGCCAGCAGCCACCCCCGCAGGGCAGGCACCGGGGAGCTGTTTTTT
CDR3 protein: CASSHPRRAGTGELFF

V gene: TRBV11-2
J gene: TRBJ2-3
D gene: .
CDR3 length: 12
clone size: many
CDR3 DNA: TGTGCCAGCAGCTCTAGCCGTCGTACGCAGTATTTT
CDR3 protein: CASSSSRRTQYF

V gene: TRBV9
J gene: TRBJ2-7
D gene: TRBD2
CDR3 length: 15
clone size: .
CDR3 DNA: TGTGCCAGCAGCGTAGGGGGGGGGGAAGGGTACGAGCAGTACTTC
CDR3 protein: CASSVGGGEGYEQYF

V gene: TRBV5-6
J gene: TRBJ1-1
D gene: TRBD1
CDR3 length: 16
clone size: few
CDR3 DNA: TGTGCCAGCAGCTTGACCACAGGGGCCCTGAACACTGAAGCTTTCTTT
CDR3 protein: CASSLTTGALNTEAFF

V gene: TRBV18
J gene: TRBJ2-7
D gene: .
CDR3 length: 14
clone size: many
CDR3 DNA: TGTGCCAGCTCACCTGACGGTTGGAACTACGAGCAGTACTTC
CDR3 protein: CASSPDGWNYEQYF

V gene: TRBV7-3
J gene: TRBJ2-3
D gene: .
CDR3 length: 15
clone size: .
CDR3 DNA: TGTGCCAGCAGCTTAACAGGGTTTCAAGCAGATACGCAGTATTTT
CDR3 protein: CASSLTGFQADTQYF

V gene: TRBV9
J gene: TRBJ2-2
D gene: .
CDR3 length: 14
clone size: .
CDR3 DNA: TGTGCCAGCAGTATGACTGCGAACACCGGGGGGCTGTTTTTT
CDR3 protein: CASSMTANTGGLFF

V gene: TRBV6-1
J gene: TRBJ2-1
D gene: .
CDR3 length: 12
clone size: few
CDR3 DNA: TGTGCCAGCAGTGACCCCCAAAATGAGCAGTTCTTC
CDR3 protein: CASSDPQNEQFF

V gene: TRBV5-1
J gene: TRBJ2-5
D gene: TRBD1
CDR3 length: 15
clone size: .
CDR3 DNA: TGCGCCAGCAGCTCCGGGACAGGGTTCCAAGAGACCCAGTACTTC
CDR3 protein: CASSSGTGFQETQYF

V gene: TRBV29-1
J gene: TRBJ2-5
D gene: TRBD2
CDR3 length: 14
clone size: .
CDR3 DNA: TGCAGCGTTGGCGGGGGAGGTAACCAAGAGACCCAGTACTTC
CDR3 protein: CSVGGGGNQETQYF

V gene: TRBV27
J gene: TRBJ2-7
D gene: TRBD1
CDR3 length: 13
clone size: few
CDR3 DNA: TGTGCCAGCAGTTTGTTACAGGGGATCGAGCAGTACTTC
CDR3 protein: CASSLLQGIEQYF

V gene: TRBV7-2
J gene: TRBJ1-5
D gene: .
CDR3 length: 13
clone size: few
CDR3 DNA: TGTGCCAGCAGCCGCGGGCACAATCAGCCCCAGCATTTT
CDR3 protein: CASSRGHNQPQHF

V gene: TRBV2
J gene: TRBJ1-5
D gene: TRBD1
CDR3 length: 16
clone size: many
CDR3 DNA: TGTGCCAGCGGGGTCACAGGGGTATTGGACAATCAGCCCCAGCATTTT
CDR3 protein: CASGVTGVLDNQPQHF

V gene: TRBV7-9
J gene: TRBJ1-3
D gene: .
CDR3 length: 15
clone size: .
CDR3 DNA: TGTGCCAGCAGCTTAGAACCCTACGTCGGAAACACCATATATTTT
CDR3 protein: CASSLEPYVGNTIYF

V gene: TRBV25-1
J gene: TRBJ2-1
D gene: .
CDR3 length: 16
clone size: few
CDR3 DNA: TGTGCCAGCAGTGCGGTCAAGGCACAATTCGCCAATGAGCAGTTCTTC
CDR3 protein: CASSAVKAQFANEQFF

V gene: TRBV28
J gene: TRBJ2-3
D gene: .
CDR3 length: 11
clone size: few
CDR3 DNA: TGTGCCGCCGGGCGGCGGGATACGCAGTATTTT
CDR3 protein: CAAGRRDTQYF

V gene: TRBV6-1
J gene: TRBJ2-7
D gene: TRBD1
CDR3 length: 14
clone size: .
CDR3 DNA: TGTGCCAGCAGGGGAGACAGGGTAATTGGCGAGCGGTACTTC
CDR3 protein: CASRGDRVIGERYF

V gene: TRBV9
J gene: TRBJ2-7
D gene: TRBD1
CDR3 length: 15
clone size: many
CDR3 DNA: TGTGCCAGCAGCGTAGGAGGACAGGGAATTGACGAGCAGTACTTC
CDR3 protein: CASSVGGQGIDEQYF

V gene: TRBV7-3
J gene: TRBJ2-3
D gene: TRBD2
CDR3 length: 17
clone size: many
CDR3 DNA: TGTGCCAGCAGCTTAACTAGCGGGGGGGCTAGCACAGATACGCAGTATTTT
CDR3 protein: CASSLTSGGASTDTQYF

V gene: TRBV29-1
J gene: TRBJ1-2
D gene: .
CDR3 length: 13
clone size: many
CDR3 DNA: TGCAGCGTTGGATCCGGACGCGACTATGGCTACACCTTC
CDR3 protein: CSVGSGRDYGYTF

V gene: TRBV3-1
J gene: TRBJ2-2
D gene: .
CDR3 length: 14
clone size: many
CDR3 DNA: TGTGCCAGCAGCCAAGGGACACTCACCGGGGAGCTGTTTTTT
CDR3 protein: CASSQGTLTGELFF

V gene: TRBV7-2
J gene: TRBJ2-5
D gene: .
CDR3 length: 15
clone size: many
CDR3 DNA: TGTGCCAGCACCCGCGGGGTCACCGGGCTTGAGACCCAGTACTTC
CDR3 protein: CASTRGVTGLETQYF

V gene: TRBV3-1
J gene: TRBJ2-3
D gene: TRBD2
CDR3 length: 18
clone size: many
CDR3 DNA: TGTGCCAGCAGCCATAATGCGGCTAGCGGGGGGGCAGCAGATACGCAGTATTTT
CDR3 protein: CASSHNAASGGAADTQYF

V gene: TRBV5-1
J gene: TRBJ1-2
D gene: .
CDR3 length: 15
clone size: many
CDR3 DNA: TGCGCCAGCAGCTTGGCCCTAACAGGAGGCTATGGCTACACCTTC
CDR3 protein: CASSLALTGGYGYTF

V gene: TRBV6-5
J gene: TRBJ1-2
D gene: TRBD1
CDR3 length: 14
clone size: .
CDR3 DNA: TGTGCCAGCAGTTACTCGGACAGGGGTGGAGGCTACACCTTC
CDR3 protein: CASSYSDRGGGYTF

V gene: TRBV24-1
J gene: TRBJ2-3
D gene: TRBD2
CDR3 length: 17
clone size: many
CDR3 DNA: TGTGCCACCGCCCCCATCCTAGCGGGGGGACCCACAGATACGCAGTATTTT
CDR3 protein: CATAPILAGGPTDTQYF

V gene: TRBV5-1
J gene: TRBJ1-4
D gene: TRBD1
CDR3 length: 13
clone size: .
CDR3 DNA: TGCGCCAGCAGCCCGGGGACAGTGGGAAAACTGTTTTTT
CDR3 protein: CASSPGTVGKLFF

V gene: TRBV12-3/TRBV12-4
J gene: TRBJ2-4
D gene: .
CDR3 length: 12
clone size: .
CDR3 DNA: TGTGCCAGCACCCAGGGCGGGCTACTTCTGTACTTC
CDR3 protein: CASTQGGLLLYF

V gene: TRBV10-1
J gene: TRBJ2-7
D gene: TRBD1
CDR3 length: 14
clone size: few
CDR3 DNA: TGCGCCAGCAGTGAGTCTGGGACAGGCTACGAGCAGTACTTC
CDR3 protein: CASSESGTGYEQYF

V gene: TRBV11-1
J gene: TRBJ1-1
D gene: .
CDR3 length: 15
clone size: many
CDR3 DNA: TGTGCCAGCAGCTTTGGGGCAGGGGTGAACACTGAAGCTTTCTTT
CDR3 protein: CASSFGAGVNTEAFF

V gene: TRBV12-3/TRBV12-4
J gene: TRBJ2-7
D gene: .
CDR3 length: 14
clone size: many
CDR3 DNA: TGTGCCAGCAGTTCCGACGGGAGCTCCTACGAGCAGTACTTC
CDR3 protein: CASSSDGSSYEQYF

V gene: TRBV7-2
J gene: TRBJ2-2
D gene: TRBD1
CDR3 length: 13
clone size: few
CDR3 DNA: TGTGCCAGCAGCTCCACAGGGGGGCTAGAGCTGTTTTTT
CDR3 protein: CASSSTGGLELFF

V gene: TRBV20-1
J gene: TRBJ1-1
D gene: .
CDR3 length: 13
clone size: many
CDR3 DNA: TGCAGTGCTAGACAGCTACTCGACACTGAAGCTTTCTTT
CDR3 protein: CSARQLLDTEAFF

V gene: TRBV20-1
J gene: TRBJ1-4
D gene: .
CDR3 length: 14
clone size: .
CDR3 DNA: TGCAGTGCCACGCGTCAGGGGAAGAACGAAAAACTGTTTTTT
CDR3 protein: CSATRQGKNEKLFF

V gene: TRBV6-5
J gene: TRBJ1-6
D gene: TRBD1
CDR3 length: 16
clone size: few
CDR3 DNA: TGTGCCAGCAGTTACGGGGGGACAGGGGGCAATTCACCCCTCCACTTT
CDR3 protein: CASSYGGTGGNSPLHF

V gene: TRBV25-1
J gene: TRBJ1-2
D gene: .
CDR3 length: 13
clone size: .
CDR3 DNA: TGTGCCAGCAGTGAGGTGGTGGCCTATGGCTACACCTTC
CDR3 protein: CASSEVVAYGYTF

V gene: TRBV20-1
J gene: TRBJ2-5
D gene: .
CDR3 length: 13
clone size: .
CDR3 DNA: TGCAGTGCCCGACAGCCCGAAAAAGAGACCCAGTACTTC
CDR3 protein: CSARQPEKETQYF

V gene: TRBV24-1
J gene: TRBJ2-7
D gene: .
CDR3 length: 15
clone size: few
CDR3 DNA: TGTGCCACCAGTGATGGAGACGGGGCCTCCTACGAGCAGTACTTC
CDR3 protein: CATSDGDGASYEQYF

V gene: TRBV5-6
J gene: TRBJ2-1
D gene: .
CDR3 length: 17
clone size: many
CDR3 DNA: TGTGCCAGCAGCTTGGCCGCTGTAAGTAGGGGTTGGAATGAGCAGTTCTTC
CDR3 protein: CASSLAAVSRGWNEQFF

V gene: TRBV11-2
J gene: TRBJ1-1
D gene: TRBD1
CDR3 length: 16
clone size: .
CDR3 DNA: TGTGCCGGAGTCTTTACGGGACAGGGCATGAACACTGAAGCTTTCTTT
CDR3 protein: CAGVFTGQGMNTEAFF

V gene: TRBV12-3/TRBV12-4
J gene: TRBJ2-5
D gene: TRBD2
CDR3 length: 13
clone size: many
CDR3 DNA: TGTGCCAGCAGTTTTGGGGAGGGGGAGACCCAGTACTTC
CDR3 protein: CASSFGEGETQYF

V gene: TRBV7-9
J gene: TRBJ2-5
D gene: TRBD2
CDR3 length: 17
clone size: .
CDR3 DNA: TGTGCCAGCAGTCGGGACTCTAGCGGGGGGCCCTCGGTGACCCAGTACTTC
CDR3 protein: CASSRDSSGGPSVTQYF

V gene: TRBV6-1
J gene: TRBJ2-7
D gene: .
CDR3 length: 13
clone size: .
CDR3 DNA: TGTGCCAGCAGCGCCGGGGGAGCCCACGAGCAGTACTTC
CDR3 protein: CASSAGGAHEQYF